A single sample is the source of the 19 T cell receptor beta chains below, sequenced in a study of blood T cells in healthy people across ages. It was with a sample-barcoded 5' primer and a J-beta primer mix that a second PCR of about 6 to 12 cycles was run. One entry per CDR3 protein results from TCRdb running MiXCR on the 5' RACE reads. The sample holds some 780,000 distinct CDR3 sequences, around three fifths seen once. The specimen was blood. These receptors all come from a man aged 40-50 years in good health.

This clonotype was recorded a few times. V gene TRBV29-1 combines with J gene TRBJ1-2; D remains unclear. The CDR3 is 11 residues long. Germline V gene data show CDR1 as SQVTM and CDR2 as ANQGSEA. Between the trimmed V and J ends, which lost 4 bases and 6 bases, there was a span of 9 bases. The CDR3 protein is CSVGMAHGYTF. CDR3 DNA sequence: TGCAGCGTTGGGATGGCGCATGGCTACACCTTC.

This clonotype was picked up a small number of times. The chain employs TRBV4-3 and TRBJ2-6; no clear D gene. Trimming pared 0 bases from V and 1 base from J, leaving 16 bases between. This CDR3 is 19 amino acids long. Germline assignment: CDR1 LGHNA and CDR2 YSLEER. The CDR3: CASSQDLAALSSGANVLTF. DNA of the CDR3: TGCGCCAGCAGCCAAGATCTCGCAGCCCTCTCGTCTGGGGCCAACGTCCTGACTTTC.

The chain uses TRBV27 and TRBJ2-5; D perhaps matches TRBD1 (5 bases). V shed 5 bases and J shed 1 base, with 17 bases lying between them. From germline, CDR1 is MNHEY and CDR2 SMNVEV (reference sequence). The CDR3 is 16 amino acids. CDR3 nucleotide sequence: TGTGCCAGCAGTCCGCAGGTACAGGCTTTCCAAGAGACCCAGTACTTC. This translates into CASSPQVQAFQETQYF.

The sample holds a few counts of this clonotype. CDR3 bases: TGCAGTGCTAGTTCAAACCCAGGGACTTATGGCTACACCTTC. It yields the protein CSASSNPGTYGYTF. The genes are TRBV20-1 and TRBJ1-2; possible D gene TRBD1, 5 bases. The CDR3 covers 14 residues. V lost 3 bases, J lost 5 bases, and 16 bases lay in between. Per the germline V gene, CDR1 is DFQATT and CDR2 is SNEGSKA (reference sequence).

The chain links TRBV3-1 to TRBJ1-2; 11 positions match TRBD1. Germline V gene lookup returns CDR1 LGHDT and CDR2 YNNKEL (reference sequence). V shed 4 bases, J shed 4 bases, and the junction held 5 bases outside the gene matches. There are 15 residues in the CDR3. The CDR3 loop is CASSLGTGGSYGYTF. The DNA of the CDR3 is TGTGCCAGCAGCCTTGGGACAGGGGGATCCTATGGCTACACCTTC.

This clonotype was seen repeatedly, ten times or more. This chain joins TRBV20-1 and TRBJ2-1, with a tentative D call TRBD2 (6 bases). The CDR3 is 15 residues long. CDR1 and CDR2 (germline): DFQATT, SNEGSKA (reference sequence). V was clipped by 3 bases and J by 4 bases, with 16 bases between them. As DNA, the CDR3 is TGCAGTGCTAGGATCCGGGCGGGGTCATACAATGAGCAGTTCTTC. This translates into CSARIRAGSYNEQFF.

This sequence joins TRBV28 and TRBJ2-3, with 10 bases that match TRBD2. The V gene end was trimmed by 5 bases and the J gene end by 7 bases; junction bases not matched to a gene: 15. There are 17 residues in the CDR3. The germline gives CDR1 MDHEN, CDR2 SYDVKM. The CDR3 DNA reads TGTGCCAGCAGTGCCCCGGGACTAGCGACCCGACAAAATACGCAGTATTTT. Residues: CASSAPGLATRQNTQYF.

This clonotype was seen more than once but under ten times. This chain uses TRBV29-1 with TRBJ2-1, with no clear D. V was pared by 7 bases and J by 8 bases, with 9 bases between. The V gene's germline CDR1 is SQVTM and CDR2 ANQGSEA. The CDR3 sequence is 10 residues long. Here the CDR3 DNA reads TGCAGCGCAAAGAGGCATGAGCAGTTCTTC. Protein product: CSAKRHEQFF.

V usage is TRBV29-1 and J usage is TRBJ2-7; a weak D match, TRBD1 (6 bases). Germline CDR1 and CDR2: SQVTM and ANQGSEA. Trimming removed 5 bases from V and 5 bases from J, with 16 bases in between. The CDR3 consists of 13 residues. The CDR3 DNA is TGCAGCGTTAAAAGGACAGATACCCACGAGCAGTACTTC. It specifies CSVKRTDTHEQYF.

This clonotype turned up a few times. The junction and the germline gene differ at one end; a read error may be behind it. This rearrangement joins TRBV29-1 to TRBJ2-5; D not resolved. Per germline, CDR1 SQVTM and CDR2 ANQGSEA. This CDR3 contains 13 residues. CDR3 region: CSVEGTKQETQYF. CDR3 coding DNA: TGCAGCGTCGAAGGTACTAAACAAGAGACCCAGTACTTT.

This rearrangement joins TRBV12-5 to TRBJ2-7; D is possibly TRBD1 (6 bases). The length of the CDR3 is 14 residues. Between the trimmed V and J ends, which lost 4 bases and 1 base, there was a span of 11 bases. Germline V CDR1 and CDR2: LGHNT, FRNRAP. CDR3 sequence: CASGSPDSSYEQYF. As DNA, the CDR3 is TGTGCTAGTGGTTCCCCGGACAGTTCCTACGAGCAGTACTTC.

The chain employs TRBV29-1 and TRBJ1-1; D call uncertain. This CDR3 contains 13 residues. CDR1 is SQVTM and CDR2 is ANQGSEA in the germline V gene. V was clipped by 0 bases and J by 4 bases, with 9 bases between them. CDR3 in amino acids: CSVEEGKATEAFF. CDR3 bases: TGCAGCGTTGAAGAGGGAAAGGCCACTGAAGCTTTCTTT.

This clonotype turned up a few times. This sequence joins TRBV4-2 and TRBJ2-7; tentative D call: TRBD2 (6 bases). Trimming removed 1 base at V and 2 bases at J, with 15 bases between. Germline loops: CDR1 LGHNA, CDR2 YNFKEQ. The CDR3 runs 16 residues. As DNA, the CDR3 is TGTGCCAGCAGCCAAGTGGCTAGTCGGGAGCCCTACGAGCAGTACTTC. It is translated as CASSQVASREPYEQYF.

In this sample, this clonotype turned up a few times. The V gene is TRBV6-5, the J gene TRBJ2-7, with 9 bases lining up with TRBD2. The CDR3 is 15 amino acids. Trimming removed 4 bases from V and 7 bases from J; junction bases left unmatched: 11. The V gene's germline CDR1 is MNHEY and CDR2 SVGAGI. CDR3 amino acids: CASSLTSGSYNEQYF. Written as DNA, the CDR3 is TGTGCCAGCAGTTTGACTAGCGGCTCCTACAATGAGCAGTACTTC.

The chain is built from TRBV6-1 and TRBJ2-1, with D tentatively TRBD2 (6 bases). CDR1 and CDR2 from the germline V gene are MNHNS and SASEGT. CDR3 length: 16 amino acids. V lost 2 bases and J lost 4, with 15 bases in between. CDR3 DNA sequence: TGTGCCAGCAGTGAAACGTTCGGGACTCCGTACAATGAGCAGTTCTTC. Protein product: CASSETFGTPYNEQFF.

This sequence joins TRBV7-3 and TRBJ2-6; D perhaps matches TRBD1 (7 bases). The CDR3 has 18 amino acids. Germline assignment: CDR1 SGHTA and CDR2 FQGTGA. V was cut by 1 base and J by 0 bases, with 13 bases left in between. The CDR3: CASSLRRGQTSGANVLTF. The DNA of the CDR3 is TGTGCCAGCAGCTTAAGGAGGGGGCAGACCTCTGGGGCCAACGTCCTGACTTTC.

The gene calls are TRBV5-5 and TRBJ1-5; D might be TRBD1 (5 bases). Germline lookup yields CDR1 SGHKS and CDR2 YYEKEE (reference sequence). The germline V and J ends were trimmed by 4 bases and 0 bases, with 11 bases remaining between them. This CDR3 is 15 amino acids long. CDR3: CASSIDSYSNQPQHF. For the CDR3, the DNA is TGTGCCAGCAGCATCGACAGTTATAGCAATCAGCCCCAGCATTTT. The entire variable domain, with the rest obtained from reference TRBV5-5 and TRBJ1-5, is as follows: DAGVTQSPTHLIKTRGQQVTLRCSPISGHKSVSWYQQVLGQGPQFIFQYYEKEERGRGNFPDRFSARQFPNYSSELNVNALLLGDSALYLCASSIDSYSNQPQHFGDGTRLSIL.

V usage is TRBV11-2 and J usage is TRBJ2-5; 11 nucleotides agree with TRBD2. The V segment lost 4 bases and the J segment 7 bases; nucleotides outside the gene matches: 26. This CDR3 contains 21 residues. Per the germline V gene, CDR1 is SGHAT and CDR2 is FQNNGV. The DNA of the CDR3 is TGTGCCAGCAGCTCCCTGGGTAGCGGGAGGGCCCTTATGCCAGCGATGGGGACCCAGTACTTC. It translates to CASSSLGSGRALMPAMGTQYF.

The chain is built from TRBV27 and TRBJ1-1; TRBD1 matches at 10 bases. Germline loops: CDR1 MNHEY, CDR2 SMNVEV (reference sequence). J lost 3 bases, V lost 10 bases, and 8 bases had no gene match. This CDR3 has 14 residues. CDR3 sequence (DNA): TGTGCCACCAAGACAGGGGGCTATGACACTGAAGCTTTCTTT. Its protein is CATKTGGYDTEAFF.